This record looks at one TCR beta chain sequence and its context. One end of the junction varies from germline; a read error may be responsible. The repertoire was sequenced with immunoSEQ multiplex PCR; TCRdb's copy has only in-frame clones and lacks some. The sample contains hundreds of thousands of clones, approximately 87% of which appear only once. The sample belongs to a study of shared T cell receptors in the human thymus. The CDR3 consists of 12 residues. CDR1 MDHEN and CDR2 SYDVKM come from the germline V gene. The same data also went into a second study, on human thymus T cells. That source adds: Thymus tissue for the work was resected from patients undergoing corrective heart surgery.

The clonotype originates from a boy in the first two years of life with a congenital heart defect. The chain couples TRBV28 to TRBJ1-5, with 7 positions matching TRBD1. Material for sequencing was thymocytes. CDR3 nucleotide sequence: TGTGCCAGCAGTTTAAAGATAGGGACAGCTACTTTT. This codes for CASSLKIGTATF.